This T cell receptor beta chain was sequenced in a study of patients and donors after allogeneic stem cell transplantation. TCRdb processed the RT-PCR reads anew with MiXCR; each CDR3 protein has one entry. The sample has hundreds of thousands of distinct CDR3 sequences, under 20% seen once; the top ten hold 6.5% to 7.5%. V lost 5 bases, J lost 1 base, and 11 bases lay in between. Germline V gene sequence: CDR1 SEHNR, CDR2 FQNEAQ (reference sequence). The CDR3 is 14 residues long. The source material was blood, either unsorted or a sorted T cell fraction (not recorded which). This receptor was identified in a human donor who was either an allogeneic HSCT recipient or a stem cell or donor lymphocyte infusion donor (not recorded which). It is not recorded whose cells these are; they may come from a transplant donor. This chain joins TRBV7-9 and TRBJ1-1; D may be TRBD1 (6 bases). The CDR3 loop reads CASSRRGQNTEAFF. Here the CDR3 DNA reads TGTGCCAGCAGCCGAAGGGGACAGAACACTGAAGCTTTCTTT.